Listed below are T cell receptor beta chains from one sample, sequenced in a study of blood T cell repertoires in COVID-19. Assay used: immunoSEQ multiplex PCR; TCRdb lists only in-frame clones, some missing. The profile shows 140,000 to 150,000 clones, about 90% of them singletons. The sequencing input was peripheral blood. These receptors originate from a human donor in a cohort sampled during active COVID-19. Both conserved end residues are part of each CDR3. The D gene is left open where the match is weak. Clone size is given for some rows only: seen once, a few or many times, or a class if the clone is expanded.

D | J | V | size | DNA | CDR3
TRBD2 | TRBJ2-1 | TRBV6-6 | NA | TGTGCCAGCAGTCCCCCGGGACTAGCGGGAGCCGTCAATGAGCAGTTCTTC | CASSPPGLAGAVNEQFF
NA | TRBJ2-3 | TRBV4-2 | NA | TGTGCCAGCAGCCAAGACGGGACGGGACTCTCACCAGATACGCAGTATTTT | CASSQDGTGLSPDTQYF
NA | TRBJ2-7 | TRBV19 | once | TGTGCCAGCCGGGGAGCCATCACCTCTTACGAGCAGTACTTC | CASRGAITSYEQYF
NA | TRBJ1-5 | TRBV3-1/TRBV3-2 | NA | TGTGCCAGCAGCTCCGCGGAGCTGAATAGCAATCAGCCCCAGCATTTT | CASSSAELNSNQPQHF
TRBD2 | TRBJ2-7 | TRBV11-2 | NA | TGTGCCAGCAGTCGACTAGCGAGCGACGAGCAGTACTTC | CASSRLASDEQYF
NA | TRBJ1-1 | TRBV5-1 | NA | TGCGCCAGCAGCCCCCCTGGCCTGATGAACACTGAAGCTTTCTTT | CASSPPGLMNTEAFF
TRBD1 | TRBJ1-6 | TRBV4-3 | NA | TGCGCCAGCAGCCAAGATCTTACAACAGGGGGCTGGGGCTCCTATAATTCACCCCTCCACTTT | CASSQDLTTGGWGSYNSPLHF
NA | TRBJ1-1 | TRBV20-1 | NA | TGCAGTGCTAGCGGGGGTTTGGACGCTTTCTTT | CSASGGLDAFF
TRBD1 | TRBJ1-1 | TRBV5-8 | NA | TGTGCCAGCAGATCCGGGACAGGGGTTTTTAACACTGAAGCTTTCTTT | CASRSGTGVFNTEAFF
TRBD2 | TRBJ2-7 | TRBV7-2 | NA | TGTGCCAGCAGCTTAGAGGGCGGGAGCTACGAGCAGTACTTC | CASSLEGGSYEQYF
NA | TRBJ1-1 | TRBV19 | NA | TGTGCCAGTAGTATCCCCGGGGGGAGCACTGAAGCTTTCTTT | CASSIPGGSTEAFF
NA | TRBJ1-2 | TRBV6-1 | NA | TGTGCCAGCAGTGAAGCGCGTAGTGCGTCGGGAGGCTACACCTTC | CASSEARSASGGYTF
NA | TRBJ2-1 | TRBV18 | NA | TGTGCCAGCTCACCACCGGACAGAGGCTCCTACAATGAGCAGTTCTTC | CASSPPDRGSYNEQFF
NA | TRBJ2-1 | TRBV28 | NA | TGTGCCACCCGGATAGGACAGTCCTACAATGAGCAGTTCTTC | CATRIGQSYNEQFF
NA | TRBJ1-4 | TRBV7-2 | NA | TGTGCCAGCAGCTTACAGGGGCCAACTAATGAAAAACTGTTTTTT | CASSLQGPTNEKLFF
NA | TRBJ1-1 | TRBV2 | NA | TGTGCCAGCAGTGAACAGGGGTTCTGGAACACTGAAGCTTTCTTT | CASSEQGFWNTEAFF
NA | TRBJ1-5 | TRBV28 | NA | TGTGCCAGCGGTCAGGGCGCCCATAGCAATCAGCCCCAGCATTTT | CASGQGAHSNQPQHF
TRBD2 | TRBJ2-4 | TRBV19 | NA | TGTGCCAGTAAAGGTAGCGGGGGGGCAAGGGAAAACATTCAGTACTTC | CASKGSGGARENIQYF
NA | TRBJ2-4 | TRBV11-3 | NA | TGTGCCAGCAGCTTAGGCGGGTCCAACTCTATTCAGTACTTC | CASSLGGSNSIQYF
TRBD1 | TRBJ1-1 | TRBV30 | NA | TGTGCCTGGAAGGCCGGCGACAGGGGTTCGGAAGCTTTCTTT | CAWKAGDRGSEAFF
TRBD2 | TRBJ2-5 | TRBV11-2 | NA | TGTGCCAGCAGCCCAACCTCACTAGCGGGCCGTGAGACCCAGTACTTC | CASSPTSLAGRETQYF
NA | TRBJ1-2 | TRBV7-2 | once | TGTGCCAGTCACTACCAGGGCAGGGTCAATTCTGGCTACACCTTC | CASHYQGRVNSGYTF
TRBD1 | TRBJ1-1 | TRBV4-2 | few | TGTGCCAGCAGCCTGGGACAGGGGGGTGAGAACACTGAAGCTTTCTTT | CASSLGQGGENTEAFF